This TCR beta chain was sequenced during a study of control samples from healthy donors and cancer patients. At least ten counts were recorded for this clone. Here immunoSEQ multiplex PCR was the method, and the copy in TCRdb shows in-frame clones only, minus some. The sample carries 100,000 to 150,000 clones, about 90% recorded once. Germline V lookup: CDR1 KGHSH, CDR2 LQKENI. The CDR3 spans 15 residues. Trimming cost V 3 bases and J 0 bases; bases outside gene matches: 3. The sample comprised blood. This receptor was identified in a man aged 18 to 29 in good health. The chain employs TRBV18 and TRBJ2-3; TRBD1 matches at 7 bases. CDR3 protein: CASSPPDRSTDTQYF. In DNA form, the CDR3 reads TGTGCCAGCTCACCTCCGGACAGGAGCACAGATACGCAGTATTTT.